The subject of this entry is one TCR beta chain. Original methodology: Quantification of nucleated cells was approximated via reference gene primer amplification. Using immunoSEQ multiplex PCR, the repertoire was profiled, and TCRdb retains in-frame clones only, with some absent. V, J and clone size reflect that table, while D and trimming were determined from the DNA. The table includes about 82,000 clones, almost 85% detected once. The ends lost 0 bases at V and 9 bases at J; junction bases unmatched: 6. The CDR3 has 13 residues. In germline, CDR1 is SGHDT, CDR2 YYEEEE. The data were taken from a study of blood T cell repertoires in COVID-19.

The TCR originated in a man aged 45 to 65 with active or convalescent COVID-19. The specimen sequenced was peripheral blood. The gene calls are TRBV5-6 and TRBJ2-7, with 7 bases identical to TRBD1. For the CDR3, the DNA is TGTGCCAGCAGCTTGGGACAGGGTTTGATGCAGTACTTC. Its protein product is CASSLGQGLMQYF. Supplemented by reference TRBV5-6 and TRBJ2-7, the full variable domain reads DAGVTQSPTHLIKTRGQQVTLRCSPKSGHDTVSWYQQALGQGPQFIFQYYEEEERQRGNFPDRFSGHQFPNYSSELNVNALLLGDSALYLCASSLGQGLMQYFGPGTRLTVT.